The present entry profiles one T cell receptor (beta chain) with its context. Its antigen is undetermined. Through a sample-barcoded 5' primer and a J-beta primer mix, a second PCR was run for about 6 to 11 cycles. Per-sample output comprised a minimum of 2.5 million paired-end reads containing CDR3. TCRdb called the 5' RACE reads again in MiXCR, with one record for every CDR3 protein. The sample contains around 2 million distinct CDR3 sequences, about 39% of which appear only once. The CDR3 spans 14 residues. V was trimmed by 2 bases and J by 4 bases, leaving 14 bases between them. CDR1 and CDR2 from the germline V gene are SQVTM and ANQGSEA. These data come from a study of blood T cells in healthy people across ages. Study in general: Using template switching, researchers captured about one barcoded beta molecule for each two T cells. The study's findings and limits: TCR beta diversity, measured per million T cells, fell in a roughly linear way with age. No conclusive comparison of naive versus antigen-experienced cells was possible with unsorted PBMCs.

The V call is TRBV29-1, the J call TRBJ1-1; the D gene is possibly TRBD1 (5 bases). The material sequenced was blood. The TCR sequence derives from a human donor in good health. The chain's CDR3 is CSVEPSSGGTEAFF. CDR3 coding DNA: TGCAGCGTTGAACCTAGTTCCGGGGGCACTGAAGCTTTCTTT.